This TCR beta chain was observed in a study of T cells in Graves' hyperthyroidism and ophthalmopathy. From RNA transcripts, TCR beta CDR3 regions were amplified. With the HTBI primer set, the TCR CDR3 went through a first round of RT-PCR. TCRdb reprocessed the multiplex PCR reads with MiXCR, giving one entry per CDR3 protein. Of about 480,000 distinct CDR3 sequences listed, 14% are singletons. Germline CDR1 SGHRS, CDR2 YFSETQ. The CDR3 runs 13 residues. With 5 bases clipped from V and 5 bases from J, the junction kept 3 bases outside the gene matches. This clonotype was seen many times. The sequenced material came from blood. This TCR was sampled from a woman aged 18-29 years with Graves' hyperthyroidism. The chain joins TRBV5-1 to TRBJ2-3, with TRBD1 identical over 9 bases. CDR3: CASSRDREDTQYF. The CDR3 DNA is TGCGCCAGCAGTAGGGACAGGGAAGATACGCAGTATTTT.